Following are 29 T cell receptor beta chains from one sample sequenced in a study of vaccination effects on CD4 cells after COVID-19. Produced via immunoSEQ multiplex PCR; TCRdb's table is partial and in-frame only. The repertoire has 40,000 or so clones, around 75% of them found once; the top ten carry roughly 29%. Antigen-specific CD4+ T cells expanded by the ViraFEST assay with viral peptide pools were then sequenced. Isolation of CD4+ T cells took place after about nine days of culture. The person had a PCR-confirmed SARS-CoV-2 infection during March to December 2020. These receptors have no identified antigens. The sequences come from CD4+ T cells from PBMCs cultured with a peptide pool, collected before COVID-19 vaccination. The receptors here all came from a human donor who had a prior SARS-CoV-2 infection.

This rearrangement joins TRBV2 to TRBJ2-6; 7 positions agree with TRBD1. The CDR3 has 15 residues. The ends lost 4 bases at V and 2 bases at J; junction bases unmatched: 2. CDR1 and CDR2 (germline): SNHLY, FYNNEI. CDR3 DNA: TGTGCCAGCAGTGGTGACAGGGCTGGGGCCAACGTCCTGACTTTC. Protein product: CASSGDRAGANVLTF.

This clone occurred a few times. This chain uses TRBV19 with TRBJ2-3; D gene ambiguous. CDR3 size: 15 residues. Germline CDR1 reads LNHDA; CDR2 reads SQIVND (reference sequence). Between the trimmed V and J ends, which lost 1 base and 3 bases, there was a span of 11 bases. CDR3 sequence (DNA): TGTGCCAGTAGTATAGCAACGGCAGCAACAGATACGCAGTATTTT. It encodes CASSIATAATDTQYF.

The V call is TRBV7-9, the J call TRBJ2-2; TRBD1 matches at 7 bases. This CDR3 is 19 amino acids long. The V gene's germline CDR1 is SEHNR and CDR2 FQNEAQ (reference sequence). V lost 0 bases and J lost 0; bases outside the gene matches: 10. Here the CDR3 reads CASSLAWWRDRANTGELFF. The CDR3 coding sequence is TGTGCCAGCAGCTTAGCGTGGTGGAGAGACAGGGCGAACACCGGGGAGCTGTTTTTT.

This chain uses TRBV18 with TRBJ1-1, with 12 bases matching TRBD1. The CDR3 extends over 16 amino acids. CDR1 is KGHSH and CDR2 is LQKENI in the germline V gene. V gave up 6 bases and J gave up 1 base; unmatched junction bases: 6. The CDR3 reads CASSEGQGAWNTEAFF. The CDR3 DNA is TGTGCCAGCTCGGAGGGACAGGGGGCCTGGAACACTGAAGCTTTCTTT.

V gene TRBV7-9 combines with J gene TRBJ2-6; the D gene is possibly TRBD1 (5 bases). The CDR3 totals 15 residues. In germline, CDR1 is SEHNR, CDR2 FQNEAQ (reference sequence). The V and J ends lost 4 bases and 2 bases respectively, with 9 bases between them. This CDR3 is CASSSPGTGANVLTF. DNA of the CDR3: TGTGCCAGCAGCTCCCCAGGGACTGGGGCCAACGTCCTGACTTTC.

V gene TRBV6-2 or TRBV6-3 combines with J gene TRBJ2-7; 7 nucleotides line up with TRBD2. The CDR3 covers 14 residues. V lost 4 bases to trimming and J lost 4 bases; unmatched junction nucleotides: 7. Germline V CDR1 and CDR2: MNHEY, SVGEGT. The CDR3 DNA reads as TGTGCCAGCAGTTTGCGCGGGAGTCTTTACGAGCAGTACTTC. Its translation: CASSLRGSLYEQYF.

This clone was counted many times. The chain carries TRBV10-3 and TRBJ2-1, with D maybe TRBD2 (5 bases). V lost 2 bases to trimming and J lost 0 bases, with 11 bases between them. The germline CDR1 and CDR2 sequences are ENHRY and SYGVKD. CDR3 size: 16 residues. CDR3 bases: TGTGCCATCAGTGAGAGGACGGGGAGCTCCTACAATGAGCAGTTCTTC. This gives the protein CAISERTGSSYNEQFF.

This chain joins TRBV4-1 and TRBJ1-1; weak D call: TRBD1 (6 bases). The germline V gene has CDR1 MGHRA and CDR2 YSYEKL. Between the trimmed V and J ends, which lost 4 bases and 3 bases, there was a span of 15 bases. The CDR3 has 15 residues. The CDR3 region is CASSLTGSSDTEAFF. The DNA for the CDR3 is TGCGCCAGCAGCCTAACAGGGTCTTCCGACACTGAAGCTTTCTTT.

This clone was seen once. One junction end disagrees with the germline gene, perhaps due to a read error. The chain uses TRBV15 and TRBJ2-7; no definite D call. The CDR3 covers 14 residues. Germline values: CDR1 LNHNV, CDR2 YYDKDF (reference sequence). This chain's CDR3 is CATSRDWPSSEQYF. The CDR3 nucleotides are TGTGCCACCAGCAGAGATTGGCCCTCCTCCGAGCAGTACTTC.

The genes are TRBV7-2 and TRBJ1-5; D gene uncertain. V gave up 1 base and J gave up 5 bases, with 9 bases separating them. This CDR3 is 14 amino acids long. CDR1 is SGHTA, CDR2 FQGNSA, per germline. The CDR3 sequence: CASSLGRFDQPQHF. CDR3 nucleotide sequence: TGTGCCAGCAGCTTAGGCAGGTTCGATCAGCCCCAGCATTTT.

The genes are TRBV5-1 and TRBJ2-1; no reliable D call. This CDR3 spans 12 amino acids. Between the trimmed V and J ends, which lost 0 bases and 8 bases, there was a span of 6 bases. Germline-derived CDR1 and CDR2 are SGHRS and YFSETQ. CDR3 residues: CASSLEDHEQFF. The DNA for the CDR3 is TGCGCCAGCAGCTTGGAGGATCATGAGCAGTTCTTC.

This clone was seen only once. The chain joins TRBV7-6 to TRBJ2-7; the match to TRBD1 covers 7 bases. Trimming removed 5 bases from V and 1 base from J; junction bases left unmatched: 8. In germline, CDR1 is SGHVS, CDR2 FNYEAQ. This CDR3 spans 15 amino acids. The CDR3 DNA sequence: TGTGCCAGCAGCCCGCCGGGACAGCTATCCTACGAGCAGTACTTC. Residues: CASSPPGQLSYEQYF.

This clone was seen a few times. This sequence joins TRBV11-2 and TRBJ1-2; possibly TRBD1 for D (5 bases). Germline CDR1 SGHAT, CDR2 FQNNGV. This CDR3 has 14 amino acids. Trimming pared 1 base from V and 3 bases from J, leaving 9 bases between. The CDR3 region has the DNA TGTGCCAGCAGCTTAGTTGGGGGAGACTATGGCTACACCTTC. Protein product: CASSLVGGDYGYTF.

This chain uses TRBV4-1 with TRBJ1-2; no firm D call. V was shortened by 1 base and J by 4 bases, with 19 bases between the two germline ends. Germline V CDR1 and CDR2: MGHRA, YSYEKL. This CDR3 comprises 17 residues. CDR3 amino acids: CASSQVGVEGLGYGYTF. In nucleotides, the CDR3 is TGCGCCAGCAGCCAAGTCGGGGTGGAGGGCTTGGGCTATGGCTACACCTTC.

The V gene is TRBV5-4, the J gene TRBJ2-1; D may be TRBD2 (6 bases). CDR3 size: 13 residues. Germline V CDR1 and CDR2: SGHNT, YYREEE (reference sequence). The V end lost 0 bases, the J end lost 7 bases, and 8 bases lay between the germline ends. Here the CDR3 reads CASSLARGNEQFF. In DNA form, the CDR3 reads TGTGCCAGCAGCTTGGCGCGGGGAAATGAGCAGTTCTTC.

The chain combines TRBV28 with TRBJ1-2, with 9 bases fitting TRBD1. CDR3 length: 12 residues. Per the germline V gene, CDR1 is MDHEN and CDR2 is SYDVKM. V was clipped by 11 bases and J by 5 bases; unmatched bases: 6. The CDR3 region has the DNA TGTGCCGTACAGGGGGCCTCGTATGGCTACACCTTC. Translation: CAVQGASYGYTF.

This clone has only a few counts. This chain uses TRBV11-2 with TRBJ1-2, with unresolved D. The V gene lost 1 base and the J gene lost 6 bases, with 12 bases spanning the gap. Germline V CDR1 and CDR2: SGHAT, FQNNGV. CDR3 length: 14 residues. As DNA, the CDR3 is TGTGCCAGCAGCTTAGTATCAATCCTGGATGGCTACACCTTC. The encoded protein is CASSLVSILDGYTF.

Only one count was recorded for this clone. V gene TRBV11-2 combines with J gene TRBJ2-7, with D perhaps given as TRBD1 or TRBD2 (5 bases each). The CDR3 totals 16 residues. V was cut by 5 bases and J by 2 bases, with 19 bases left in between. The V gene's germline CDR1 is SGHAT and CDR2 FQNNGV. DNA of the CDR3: TGTGCCAGCAGCCACACGCCCGCAGGGACGACCTACGAGCAGTACTTC. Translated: CASSHTPAGTTYEQYF.

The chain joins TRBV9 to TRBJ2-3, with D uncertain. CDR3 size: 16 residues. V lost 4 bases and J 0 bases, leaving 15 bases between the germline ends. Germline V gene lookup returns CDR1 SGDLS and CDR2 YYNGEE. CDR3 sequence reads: CASSPRPWISTDTQYF. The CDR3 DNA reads TGTGCCAGCAGCCCTCGTCCCTGGATTAGCACAGATACGCAGTATTTT.

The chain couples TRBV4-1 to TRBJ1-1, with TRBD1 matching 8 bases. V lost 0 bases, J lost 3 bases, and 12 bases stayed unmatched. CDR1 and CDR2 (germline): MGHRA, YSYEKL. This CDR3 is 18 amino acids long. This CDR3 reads CASSQDPPGGFGDTEAFF. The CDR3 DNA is TGCGCCAGCAGCCAAGATCCGCCAGGGGGCTTTGGGGACACTGAAGCTTTCTTT.

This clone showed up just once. As DNA, the CDR3 is TGTGCCAGCAGTCGACGGGGACAGGGTCGTTACACCATATATTTT. Translated: CASSRRGQGRYTIYF. The chain employs TRBV6-5 and TRBJ1-3; TRBD1 matches at 9 bases. The junction had 10 bases not matched to a gene; V was cut back by 5 bases and J by 8 bases. The CDR3 has 15 residues. In germline, CDR1 is MNHEY, CDR2 SVGAGI.

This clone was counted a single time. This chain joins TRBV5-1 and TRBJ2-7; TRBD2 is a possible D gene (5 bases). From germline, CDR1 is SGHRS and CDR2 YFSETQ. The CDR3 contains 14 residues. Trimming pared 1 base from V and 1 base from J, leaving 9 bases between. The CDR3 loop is CASSLSPGSYEQYF. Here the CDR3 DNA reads TGCGCCAGCAGCTTGTCTCCGGGGTCCTACGAGCAGTACTTC. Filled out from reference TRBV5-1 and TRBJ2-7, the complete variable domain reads KAGVTQTPRYLIKTRGQQVTLSCSPISGHRSVSWYQQTPGQGLQFLFEYFSETQRNKGNFPGRFSGRQFSNSRSEMNVSTLELGDSALYLCASSLSPGSYEQYFGPGTRLTVT.

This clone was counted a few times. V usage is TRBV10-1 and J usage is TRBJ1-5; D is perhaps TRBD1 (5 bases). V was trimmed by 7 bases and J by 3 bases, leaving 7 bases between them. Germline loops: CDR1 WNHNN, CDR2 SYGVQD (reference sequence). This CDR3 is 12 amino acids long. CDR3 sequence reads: CASIGANQPQHF. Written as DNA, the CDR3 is TGCGCCAGCATAGGGGCCAATCAGCCCCAGCATTTT.

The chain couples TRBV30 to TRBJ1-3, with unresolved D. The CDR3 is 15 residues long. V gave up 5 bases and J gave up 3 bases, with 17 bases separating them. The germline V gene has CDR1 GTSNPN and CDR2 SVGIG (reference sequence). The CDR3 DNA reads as TGTGCCTGGGTTCGCCCCCCCGGGTATGGAAACACCATATATTTT. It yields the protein CAWVRPPGYGNTIYF.

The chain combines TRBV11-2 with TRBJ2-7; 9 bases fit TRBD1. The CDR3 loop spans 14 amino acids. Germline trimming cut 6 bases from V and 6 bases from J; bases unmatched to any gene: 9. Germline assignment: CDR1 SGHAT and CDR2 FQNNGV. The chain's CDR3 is CASSPGQGFSEQYF. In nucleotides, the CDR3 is TGTGCCAGCAGTCCGGGACAGGGATTTTCCGAGCAGTACTTC.

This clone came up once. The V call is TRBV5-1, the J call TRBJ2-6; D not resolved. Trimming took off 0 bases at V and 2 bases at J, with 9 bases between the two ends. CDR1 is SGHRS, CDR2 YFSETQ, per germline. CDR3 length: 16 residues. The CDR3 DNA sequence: TGCGCCAGCAGCTTGGACGGACCGGCTGGGGCCAACGTCCTGACTTTC. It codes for CASSLDGPAGANVLTF.

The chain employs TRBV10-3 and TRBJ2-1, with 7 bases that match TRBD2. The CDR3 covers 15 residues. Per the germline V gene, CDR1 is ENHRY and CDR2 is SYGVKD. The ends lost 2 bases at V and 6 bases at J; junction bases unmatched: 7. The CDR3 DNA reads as TGTGCCATCAGTGAGGGTGACCCGGGGGGCAATGAGCAGTTCTTC. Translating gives CAISEGDPGGNEQFF.

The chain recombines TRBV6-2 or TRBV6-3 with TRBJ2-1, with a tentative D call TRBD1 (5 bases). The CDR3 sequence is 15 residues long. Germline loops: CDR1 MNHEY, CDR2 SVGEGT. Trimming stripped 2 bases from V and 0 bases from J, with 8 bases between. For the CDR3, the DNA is TGTGCCAGCAGTTACGGGGCTCCCTCCTACAATGAGCAGTTCTTC. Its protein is CASSYGAPSYNEQFF.

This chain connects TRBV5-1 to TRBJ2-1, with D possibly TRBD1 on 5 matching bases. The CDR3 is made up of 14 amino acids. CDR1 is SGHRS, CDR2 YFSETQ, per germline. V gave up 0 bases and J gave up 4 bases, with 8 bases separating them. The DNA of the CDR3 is TGCGCCAGCAGCTTGGGAGACAGATACAATGAGCAGTTCTTC. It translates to CASSLGDRYNEQFF.